A selection of T cell receptor beta chains follows, all from one sample in a study of cytomegalovirus exposure and HLA in healthy donors. The table came from immunoSEQ multiplex PCR; TCRdb's copy has only in-frame clones and leaves some out. This sample carries more than 110,000 clones, 70% to 80% of them seen once, and the ten largest clones take more than 3%. The sequencing sample was made of PBMCs. These receptors were obtained from a female donor in good health and CMV-seronegative. CDR3s include the opening cysteine and the closing phenylalanine or tryptophan. The D gene is left open where the match is weak. Part of the rows lack a size; the others show once, few, many or a class for expanded clones.

clone size	V gene	D gene	J gene	CDR3 length	CDR3 protein	CDR3 DNA
NA	TRBV7-2	NA	TRBJ1-1	15	CASSLYPLPNTEAFF	TGTGCCAGCAGCTTATATCCTCTCCCTAACACTGAAGCTTTCTTT
NA	TRBV6-1	NA	TRBJ2-2	16	CASSEGIAENTGELFF	TGTGCCAGCAGTGAAGGAATAGCGGAGAACACCGGGGAGCTGTTTTTT
NA	TRBV11-3	TRBD2	TRBJ2-3	17	CASSYGGLAASTDTQYF	TGTGCCAGCAGCTACGGAGGACTAGCGGCTAGCACAGATACGCAGTATTTT
few	TRBV10-2	NA	TRBJ2-3	15	CASREIRSSTDTQYF	TGCGCCAGCAGAGAGATTCGTAGCAGTACAGATACGCAGTATTTT
NA	TRBV6-1	TRBD2	TRBJ2-1	19	CASSVTRLAGLRVYNEQFF	TGTGCCAGCAGTGTTACCCGACTAGCGGGGCTTCGGGTGTACAATGAGCAGTTCTTC
NA	TRBV19	TRBD1	TRBJ2-7	14	CASSSRTGGYEQYF	TGTGCCAGTAGTTCCCGGACAGGGGGCTACGAGCAGTACTTC
NA	TRBV4-1	NA	TRBJ2-1	14	CASSQRTGYNEQFF	TGCGCCAGCAGCCAACGGACGGGGTACAATGAGCAGTTCTTC
NA	TRBV29-1	NA	TRBJ1-2	13	CSVEQGRRYGYTF	TGCAGCGTTGAGCAGGGGCGAAGATATGGCTACACCTTC
NA	TRBV7-9	TRBD2	TRBJ2-2	17	CASSLATSGSYTGELFF	TGTGCCAGCAGCTTAGCGACTAGCGGGAGCTACACCGGGGAGCTGTTTTTT
NA	TRBV5-6	NA	TRBJ2-7	13	CASSLPLANEQYF	TGTGCCAGCAGCTTGCCTCTAGCGAACGAGCAGTACTTC
NA	TRBV29-1	TRBD2	TRBJ2-7	16	CSVGGLMGGDSYEQYF	TGCAGCGTTGGGGGTTTAATGGGGGGGGACTCCTACGAGCAGTACTTC
NA	TRBV10-2	TRBD2	TRBJ2-1	12	CASRGTSGDQFF	TGCGCCAGTAGAGGGACTAGCGGGGATCAGTTCTTC
NA	TRBV18	NA	TRBJ1-6	18	CASSPKDPGGPYNSPLHF	TGTGCCAGCTCACCAAAAGATCCGGGGGGCCCATATAATTCACCCCTCCACTTT
once	TRBV7-9	TRBD2	TRBJ2-7	15	CASSSGTSGAYEQYF	TGTGCCAGCAGCTCCGGGACTAGCGGAGCCTACGAGCAGTACTTC
NA	TRBV7-9	TRBD1	TRBJ2-7	15	CASSQGQGIFYEQYF	TGTGCCAGCAGCCAGGGACAGGGTATCTTCTACGAGCAGTACTTC
NA	TRBV7-8	TRBD2	TRBJ2-7	15	CASGPSGGRFYEQYF	TGTGCCAGCGGCCCGAGCGGGGGGCGCTTCTACGAGCAGTACTTC
once	TRBV5-4	TRBD1	TRBJ1-2	16	CASSPSSGTGGYGYTF	TGTGCCAGCAGCCCCTCTTCCGGGACAGGGGGTTATGGCTACACCTTC
NA	TRBV29-1	NA	TRBJ2-7	11	CSGQDPYEQYF	TGCAGCGGTCAGGATCCCTACGAGCAGTACTTC
NA	TRBV11-2	TRBD2	TRBJ2-1	14	CASSSLADYNEQFF	TGTGCCAGCAGCTCCCTAGCGGATTACAATGAGCAGTTCTTC
NA	TRBV7-2	NA	TRBJ1-6	12	CASVAYNSPLHF	TGTGCCAGCGTAGCCTATAATTCACCCCTCCACTTT
NA	TRBV9	TRBD2	TRBJ2-7	17	CASSTNSGGPSSYEQYF	TGTGCCAGCAGCACTAATTCGGGGGGACCGAGCTCCTACGAGCAGTACTTC
NA	TRBV7-2	TRBD1	TRBJ2-1	14	CASRQEQGAGEQFF	TGTGCCAGCAGGCAAGAACAGGGGGCTGGTGAGCAGTTCTTC
NA	TRBV6-9	TRBD2	TRBJ2-3	18	CASSTPSGGGLNTDTQYF	TGTGCCAGCAGTACGCCTAGCGGGGGGGGGTTGAACACAGATACGCAGTATTTT